This T cell receptor beta chain is from a study of immune evolution from preneoplasia to lung adenocarcinoma. Germline assignment: CDR1 MDHEN and CDR2 SYDVKM. Trimming left V 5 bases short and J 2 bases short, with 19 bases between. The CDR3 extends over 17 amino acids. Repertoires were generated with immunoSEQ multiplex PCR, while TCRdb's copy carries only in-frame clones and drops some. This table has thousands of clones, over 75% appearing once. This clone was counted a few times. V gene TRBV28 combines with J gene TRBJ1-5; no firm D call. This receptor was obtained from an older donor with lung adenocarcinoma. Sequenced: FFPE minimally invasive lung adenocarcinoma tissue. CDR3 loop: CASSPGRRLSGNQPQHF. Written as DNA, the CDR3 is TGTGCCAGCAGTCCCGGGAGACGCTTGAGTGGCAATCAGCCCCAGCATTTT.